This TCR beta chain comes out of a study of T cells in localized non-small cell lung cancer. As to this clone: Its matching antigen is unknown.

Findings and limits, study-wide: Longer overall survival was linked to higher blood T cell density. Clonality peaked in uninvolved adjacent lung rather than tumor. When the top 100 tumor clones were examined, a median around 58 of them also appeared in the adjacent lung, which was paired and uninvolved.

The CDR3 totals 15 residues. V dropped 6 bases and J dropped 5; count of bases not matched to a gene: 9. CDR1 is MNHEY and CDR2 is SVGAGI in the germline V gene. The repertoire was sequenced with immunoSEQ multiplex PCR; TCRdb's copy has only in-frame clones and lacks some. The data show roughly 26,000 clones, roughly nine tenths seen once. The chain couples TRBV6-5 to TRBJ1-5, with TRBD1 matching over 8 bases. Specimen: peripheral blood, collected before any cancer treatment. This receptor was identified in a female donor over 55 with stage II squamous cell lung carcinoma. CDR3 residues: CASRSETGEHQPQHF. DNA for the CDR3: TGTGCCAGCAGGAGTGAGACAGGGGAGCATCAGCCCCAGCATTTT.